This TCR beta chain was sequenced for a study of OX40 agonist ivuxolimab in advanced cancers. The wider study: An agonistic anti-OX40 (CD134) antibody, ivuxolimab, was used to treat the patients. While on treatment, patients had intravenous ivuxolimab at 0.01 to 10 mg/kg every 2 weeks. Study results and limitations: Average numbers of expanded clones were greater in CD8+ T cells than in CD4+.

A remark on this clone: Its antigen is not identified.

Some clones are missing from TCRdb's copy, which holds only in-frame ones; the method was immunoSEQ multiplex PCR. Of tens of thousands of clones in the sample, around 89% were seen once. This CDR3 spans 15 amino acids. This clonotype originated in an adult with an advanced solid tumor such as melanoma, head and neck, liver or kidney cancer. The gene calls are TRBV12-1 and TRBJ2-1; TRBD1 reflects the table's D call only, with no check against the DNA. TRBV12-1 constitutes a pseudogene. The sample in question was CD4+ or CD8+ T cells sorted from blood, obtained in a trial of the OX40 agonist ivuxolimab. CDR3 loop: CASSHLFARQTQEFF. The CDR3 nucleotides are TGTGCCAGCAGCCACCTCTTTGCTAGACAGACCCAGGAGTTCTTC.